This T cell receptor beta chain was recovered during a study of blood T cell repertoires in COVID-19. Original data processing: Amplification of reference gene primers was used by the study to estimate nucleated cell counts. Clones were sequenced by immunoSEQ multiplex PCR, and TCRdb holds only the in-frame ones, with some missing. V, J and clone size are those of that table, while D and trimming were read from the DNA. The sample consists of about 50,000 clones, roughly four fifths of them appearing once. Trimming at V came to 8 bases and at J to 5 bases, leaving 7 bases not matched to a gene. The CDR3 has 13 amino acids. The germline CDR1 and CDR2 sequences are MNHNY and SVGAGI (reference sequence).

The chain combines TRBV6-6 with TRBJ1-1; 8 bases are shared with TRBD1. The sample comprised peripheral blood. This clonotype originated in a woman aged 55-69 years with acute or convalescent COVID-19. This CDR3 is CASSRDRMTEAFF. The CDR3 bases are TGTGCCAGCTCGCGGGACAGGATGACTGAAGCTTTCTTT.